This T cell receptor beta chain was identified in a study of cytomegalovirus exposure and HLA in healthy donors (dated by TCRdb to about 2017). For the wider study: An earlier analysis of 587 of the donors reported about 260 Gb of sequence data and 117 million unique TCR beta sequences obtained from some 200 million T cells. An early release covering about 600 HLA-typed donors comprised 300 to 350 gigabases of sequencing data and 85 million or so unique TCR sequences. Of the 350 to 450 genotyped donors, approximately 82% fell in the genetic ancestry cluster associated with self-reported Caucasian donors. The aim of the study was to test whether cataloging public T cell receptors could identify signatures of past pathogen exposure. The T cell repertoires of 700 or so subjects were profiled by immunosequencing and related to cytomegalovirus serostatus. Along with the roughly 700-subject first cohort, a separate validation cohort of around 120 different subjects was used. To predict cytomegalovirus infection status, the study combined high-throughput TCR immunosequencing, statistical association of individual TCRs with disease status, and machine learning. To study patterns of TCR occurrence, a later analysis re-analyzed previously published TCR beta repertoires from 550 to 800 donors and added high-resolution HLA genotyping. In the later analysis, no new phenotypic data were used to find candidate immune exposures; instead, reliance was placed on TCR beta sequences and their occurrence across donors. To decide whether each TCR beta V gene segment behaved as functional or pseudogenic, an earlier analysis of fewer than 750 of the donors relied on high-throughput TCR beta sequencing. Alongside the repertoire data, information on donor age, sex, ethnicity and CMV serostatus was compiled. A later genetic analysis took genome-wide SNP genotypes for about three fifths of the roughly 670 donors and used that subset as a discovery cohort. Every repertoire in the discovery cohort had been generated on one and the same sequencing platform. HLA typing covered class I and class II loci at four-digit resolution. The number of donors typed differed by locus, with 629-630 for A, B, C, DRB1 and DQB1, 522 for DQA1, nearly 610 for DPA1, and approximately 470 for DPB1. About 5 DR-DQ haplotypes were handled as single units for association and clustering, since linkage in the cohort was strong. Across some 400 genotyped donors of the cohort, an average of about 240,000 unique TCR beta nucleotide sequences per donor were sequenced, and 15% to 20% of those sequences were non-productive.

Notes on this clone: The target of this receptor is not known. Base qualities are not provided; no much larger clone lies one nucleotide away.

Library construction relied on the immunoSEQ multiplex PCR assay. A mixture of 60 forward primers for TCR Vbeta segments and 13 reverse primers for TCR Jbeta segments was used in the multiplex PCR. Amplification of the CDR3 region of rearranged TCR beta genes was performed with a multiplex PCR assay on genomic DNA. The amplified TCR beta libraries were sequenced on the Illumina HiSeq System as 87-base-pair reads. The published analysis was carried out like this. A later analysis tallied approximately 87 million unique TCR beta chains across the 640 or so repertoires, and about 10 million of those chains were shared by two or more donors. Raw reads were error-corrected and collapsed into unique sequences with a nearest-neighbor algorithm that merged closely related sequences to remove PCR and sequencing errors. CDR3 sequences were aligned to IMGT reference sequences to assign V, D and J gene segments. For a sequence to be retained, at least a six-nucleotide match to both a V gene segment and a J gene segment was required. A rearrangement was called productive if the CDR3 had no stop codons and remained in frame with V and J, and every other rearrangement was called non-productive. Following IMGT convention, CDR3 was defined as the stretch from the second conserved V-encoded cysteine up to the conserved J-encoded phenylalanine. The earlier analysis of roughly 590 of the donors excluded any sequence lacking an unambiguous match to a single V gene segment. In an earlier analysis of approximately 500 of the donors, a V segment was called functional when productive rearrangements were above 56.7%, and segregating when the standard deviation between donors exceeded 5%. A statistical classification framework was built to diagnose cytomegalovirus status from the catalog of TCR beta chain sequences. V and J gene assignment, in a later analysis, came from comparing TCR nucleotide sequences with IMGT/GENE-DB human TR gene sequences. In a later analysis, CDR3 sequences and most-parsimonious VDJ recombination scenarios were assigned using the TCRdist pipeline. In a later analysis, each TCR beta chain was defined by its CDR3 amino acid sequence together with its V-gene family, and reads lacking a unique V-gene family were excluded. As a way to deal with suspected cross-contamination and a sequencing artifact, a later analysis dropped 450 to 600 nucleotide sequences that were highly shared and had low generation probability. In a later analysis, a clonal expansion index was calculated for each public chain from normalized within-repertoire ranks of inferred template counts. Generation probabilities in a later analysis came from a VDJ recombination model fitted to out-of-frame rearrangements, and those results were checked against IGoR. In a later analysis, hypergeometric tests were used to score TCR-TCR, TCR-HLA and TCR-CMV co-occurrence, with a repertoire-size bias correction applied to TCR pairs. A later analysis estimated false discovery rates by permuting HLA or CMV assignments 20 times. In a later analysis, co-occurring TCRs were grouped using DBSCAN, and TCRdist sequence similarity was added for clustering within HLA-allele-positive subsets. Repertoires with fewer than 30,000 or more than 120,000 public chains, plus five repertoires with anomalous nucleotide sharing, were excluded from co-occurrence clustering. TCRdb took this table from immuneACCESS and kept in-frame rearrangements with V and J called. Such tables lack part of the clones; where checked against another copy, unresolved V genes explain under half of the gap, and the rest is unexplained. V, J and clone size reflect that table, while D and trimming were determined from the DNA. Recorded for this sample are roughly 150,000 clones; more than 80% of them occurred a single time. The ten biggest clones cover 1.9% of the sample.

General findings and caveats noted by the study authors: A cluster of highly shared sequence variants was judged likely to represent a technical artifact of the sequencing pipeline. In an earlier analysis of 500 to 650 of the donors, most TCR beta V segments appeared in productive rearrangements about 87% or about 30% of the time, broadly matching IMGT annotations. The classifier was reported to diagnose cytomegalovirus status with high specificity and sensitivity in both the original cohort and the validation cohort. In a later analysis, HLA-associated TCR beta chains were found to be more clonally expanded and to have lower generation probabilities than equally common non-associated chains. In a later genetic analysis, fewer N-insertions in productive TCRs were reported among donors in an Asian-associated ancestry cluster than the 666-donor mean. According to the authors, the approach could potentially be generalized to other disease states and immunological phenotypes. The only immune exposure information available for the cohort was CMV serostatus. The study gave a list of under 200 TCR beta chains associated with cytomegalovirus. Strong co-occurrence of HLA alleles, especially DR and DQ, made assigning TCR associations to individual alleles difficult. This cohort had only TCR beta chains sequenced, and the lack of alpha or paired-chain data limited which features could be detected. Presence/absence analyses assumed roughly uniform sequencing depth across donors, an assumption that may not hold. A further reported finding was that TCR beta sequences accurately predicted the HLA-A and HLA-B alleles for most subjects in the first cohort. A later analysis reported that several top co-occurrence clusters appeared linked to parvovirus B19, influenza, CMV and Epstein-Barr virus. A later analysis found that TCR association rates varied across HLA loci, with DRB1 alleles showing the most associated TCRs and HLA-C alleles the fewest. A later genetic analysis associated a missense DCLRE1C variant with V-gene and J-gene trimming of TCR beta chains, and an independent cohort replicated the association. A few of the identified cytomegalovirus-associated TCR beta chains were confirmed in vitro to be specific for cytomegalovirus antigens. In a later analysis, 16,951 TCR beta sequences were associated with specific HLA alleles at a false discovery rate of 0.05. While some public TCRs were present in many individuals, most TCR sequences turned up only very rarely across donors. The earlier analysis of 450 to 700 of the donors excluded some 16 rarely observed V segments, including chromosome 9 orphons, because counts were too low. Because HLA typing was unavailable for some donors at each locus, only the typed subset was used in association tests. Because the 87-base-pair reads could not distinguish some IMGT-functional V segments, including TRBV6-2 and TRBV6-3, those segments were excluded. According to a later analysis, most CMV-associated TCR beta chains appeared to be HLA-restricted, and the HLA associations seemed to be driven largely by CMV exposure. Correlated functional status among segregating V segments might be attributable to linkage disequilibrium, but an unknown experimental factor could not be ruled out.

From cysteine to phenylalanine, the CDR3 is 16 amino acids long. The CDR3 DNA has 48 bases and is translated from base 1. The V end gives up 4 bases and the J end 4 bases, leaving 10 bases in the junction not matched to a gene. CDR1 and CDR2 were assigned from the germline V gene as SGHVS and FNYEAQ. The cohort consisted of 600 to 750 healthy bone marrow donors. At the time of sampling, every cohort member was nominally healthy, though immune exposures that went unrecorded were likely present. The donor tested CMV seronegative, placing the donor among the approximately 360 seronegative members of the cohort. Every donor gave a peripheral blood sample, and the peripheral blood mononuclear cells from that sample were used for TCR beta sequencing. The Qiagen DNeasy Blood Extraction Kit was used to extract genomic DNA from the blood cell samples.

The V and J segments used are TRBV7-6 and TRBJ2-7, with TRBD2 matching 10 junction bases. This receptor was identified in a woman in her late teens or twenties in good health and CMV-seronegative. Input material: PBMCs. Here is the DNA: TGTGCCAGCAGCTCCGTTAGCGGGAGGCCGTCGTACGAGCAGTACTTC. The resulting protein is CASSSVSGRPSYEQYF.